This T cell receptor beta chain was sequenced in a study of post-analysis software for immune sequencing data. Study information: Disease trajectories encompassed relapsing-remitting, secondary progressive and progressive-relapsing multiple sclerosis. Broader study findings: The study found significantly lower normalized Chao1 diversity in multiple sclerosis patients than in controls. Patients showed TRBV5-6, TRBV5-1 and TRBV20-1 among 4 or 5 TRBV segments more frequent than in controls.

Trimming took 1 base from V and 8 from J; bases not matched to a gene: 6. Germline-derived CDR1 and CDR2 are SGHNT and YENEEA. The CDR3 has 15 amino acids. The TCR beta cDNA libraries carried unique molecular identifiers. The authors obtained roughly 0.5 million cDNA molecules from roughly 1.1 to 9.2 million T cells. TCRdb re-called the PCR reads with MiXCR, one entry per CDR3 protein. The sample yields hundreds of thousands of distinct CDR3 sequences, roughly 27% seen once. Comment on this clonotype: The antigen is not known.

This clonotype was obtained from a girl under 18 with multiple sclerosis. The chain uses TRBV11-3 and TRBJ2-1; 9 nucleotides agree with TRBD1. Sequenced: blood. CDR3 in DNA: TGTGCCAGCAGCTTAGTGGGGACAGGGCCCTATGAGCAGTTCTTC. Its translation is CASSLVGTGPYEQFF.